This T cell receptor (beta chain) is from a study of low-dose radiotherapy and immunotherapy resistance in tumors. For the study at large: Primers used for first-strand cDNA, a TRAV- and TRBV-specific set, covered both alpha and beta chains.

Time point defined: before trial treatment. Each donor was administered nivolumab, ipilimumab, aspirin, low-dose cyclophosphamide and low-dose radiotherapy. TCRs underwent 20 PCR cycles of amplification with a constant-region primer and V-primer adapter. In vitro transcription amplified isolated mRNA. TCRdb used MiXCR to reprocess the reads, holding one entry per CDR3 protein. The repertoire includes tens of thousands of distinct CDR3 sequences, 12% of them detected once, and about 6% sits in the top ten. Ten or more counts support this clonotype. The sample consisted of PBMCs, taken before treatment. This clonotype was sampled from a female donor with ovarian cancer.

CDR3 bases: TGTGCCAGCAGTTACTCGGACAGGGGCTACGAGCAGTACTTC. Amino acids: CASSYSDRGYEQYF. This sequence joins TRBV6-2 or TRBV6-3 and TRBJ2-7; 9 bases map to TRBD1. This CDR3 is built from 14 residues. V lost 0 bases and J lost 3; bases outside the gene matches: 0. Germline V lookup: CDR1 MNHEY, CDR2 SVGEGT.